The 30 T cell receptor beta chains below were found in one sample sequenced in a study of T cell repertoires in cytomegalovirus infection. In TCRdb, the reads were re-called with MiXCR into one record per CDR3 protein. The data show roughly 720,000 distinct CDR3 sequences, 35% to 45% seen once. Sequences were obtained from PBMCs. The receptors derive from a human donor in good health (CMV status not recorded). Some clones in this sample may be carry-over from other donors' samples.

This CDR3 reads CASLAGGNTGELFF. CDR3 coding DNA: TGTGCCAGCCTAGCGGGAGGCAACACCGGGGAGCTGTTTTTT. The chain employs TRBV28 and TRBJ2-2; TRBD2 matches 11 bases. V lost 8 bases and J lost 2; bases outside the gene matches: 1. The CDR3 contains 14 residues. Per the germline V gene, CDR1 is MDHEN and CDR2 is SYDVKM.

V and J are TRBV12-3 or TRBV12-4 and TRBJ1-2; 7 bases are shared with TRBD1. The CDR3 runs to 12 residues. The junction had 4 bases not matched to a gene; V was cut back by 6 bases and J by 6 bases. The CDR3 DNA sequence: TGTGCCAGCAGCAAGACAGGGAATGGCTACACCTTC. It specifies CASSKTGNGYTF.

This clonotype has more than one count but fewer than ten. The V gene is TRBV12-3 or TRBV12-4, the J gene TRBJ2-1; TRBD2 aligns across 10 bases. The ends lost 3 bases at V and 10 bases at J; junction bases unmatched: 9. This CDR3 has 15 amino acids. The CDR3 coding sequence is TGTGCCAGCAGTTTCGGTATAAGCGGGAGGGCCGAGCAGTTCTTC. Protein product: CASSFGISGRAEQFF.

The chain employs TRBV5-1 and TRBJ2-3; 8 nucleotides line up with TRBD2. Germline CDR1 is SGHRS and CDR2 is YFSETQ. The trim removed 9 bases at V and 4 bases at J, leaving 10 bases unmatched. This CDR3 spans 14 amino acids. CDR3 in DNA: TGCGCCACCACTAGCGGAGGTCCCGCAGATACGCAGTATTTT. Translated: CATTSGGPADTQYF.

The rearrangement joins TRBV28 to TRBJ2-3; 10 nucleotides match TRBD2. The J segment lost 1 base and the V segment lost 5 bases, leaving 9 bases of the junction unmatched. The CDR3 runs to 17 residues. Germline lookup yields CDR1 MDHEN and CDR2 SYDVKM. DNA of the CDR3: TGTGCCAGCAGTCCCCGGACTAGCGGAGCGGGCACAGATACGCAGTATTTT. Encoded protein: CASSPRTSGAGTDTQYF.

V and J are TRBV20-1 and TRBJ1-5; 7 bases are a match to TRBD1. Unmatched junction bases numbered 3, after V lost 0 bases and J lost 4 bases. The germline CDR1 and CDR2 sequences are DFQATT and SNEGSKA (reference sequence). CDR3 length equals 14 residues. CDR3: CSARDGTVNQPQHF. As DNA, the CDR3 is TGCAGTGCTAGAGATGGGACAGTTAATCAGCCCCAGCATTTT.

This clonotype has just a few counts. CDR3 nucleotide sequence: TGTGCCAGCAGTGAGGTTTTTACGGGCACCGGGGAGCTGTTTTTT. Protein product: CASSEVFTGTGELFF. This rearrangement joins TRBV2 to TRBJ2-2; D is uncertain. CDR1 is SNHLY, CDR2 FYNNEI, per germline. With 3 bases removed from V and 4 bases from J, the gap between germline ends came to 12 bases. The CDR3 runs 15 residues.

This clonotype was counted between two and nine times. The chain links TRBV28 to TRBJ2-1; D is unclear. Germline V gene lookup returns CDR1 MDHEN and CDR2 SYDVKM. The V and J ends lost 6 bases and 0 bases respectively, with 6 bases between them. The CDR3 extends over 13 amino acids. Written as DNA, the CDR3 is TGTGCCAGCAGGAAGAGCTCCTACAATGAGCAGTTCTTC. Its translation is CASRKSSYNEQFF.

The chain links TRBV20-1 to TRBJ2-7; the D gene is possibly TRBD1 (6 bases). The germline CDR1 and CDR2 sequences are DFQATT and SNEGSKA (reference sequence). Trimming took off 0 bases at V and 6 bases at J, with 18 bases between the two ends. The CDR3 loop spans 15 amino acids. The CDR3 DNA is TGCAGTGCTAGAGATATAACACAGGGTAATACCGAGCAGTACTTC. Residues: CSARDITQGNTEQYF.

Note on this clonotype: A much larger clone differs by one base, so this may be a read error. The CDR3 protein is CASSLKVGVETQYF. The CDR3 DNA follows: TGTGCCAGCAGCTTGAAGGTCGGGGTAGAGACCCAGTACTTC. The chain has TRBV7-8 and TRBJ2-5, with D possibly matching TRBD2 (5 bases). In germline, CDR1 is SGHVS, CDR2 FQNEAQ. Trimming removed 3 bases from V and 4 bases from J, with 12 bases in between. The CDR3 consists of 14 residues.

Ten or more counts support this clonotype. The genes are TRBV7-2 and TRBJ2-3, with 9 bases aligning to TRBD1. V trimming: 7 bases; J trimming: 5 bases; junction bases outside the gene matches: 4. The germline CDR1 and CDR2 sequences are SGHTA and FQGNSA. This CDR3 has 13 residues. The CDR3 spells CASTKDRGDTQYF. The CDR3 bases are TGTGCCAGCACCAAGGACAGGGGAGATACGCAGTATTTT.

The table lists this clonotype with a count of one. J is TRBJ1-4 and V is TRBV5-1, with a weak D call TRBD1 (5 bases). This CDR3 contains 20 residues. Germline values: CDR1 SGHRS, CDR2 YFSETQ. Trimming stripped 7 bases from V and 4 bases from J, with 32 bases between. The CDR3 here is CASRLRFLRQSHGSNEKLFF. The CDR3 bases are TGCGCCAGCCGACTCCGGTTTTTGAGACAGTCTCACGGGAGTAATGAAAAACTGTTTTTT.

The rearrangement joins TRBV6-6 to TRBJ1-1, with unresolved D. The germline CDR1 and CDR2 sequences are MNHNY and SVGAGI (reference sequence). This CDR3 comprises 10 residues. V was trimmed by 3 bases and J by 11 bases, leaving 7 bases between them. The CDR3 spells CASSYNYAFF. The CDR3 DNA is TGTGCCAGCAGTTATAATTATGCTTTCTTT.

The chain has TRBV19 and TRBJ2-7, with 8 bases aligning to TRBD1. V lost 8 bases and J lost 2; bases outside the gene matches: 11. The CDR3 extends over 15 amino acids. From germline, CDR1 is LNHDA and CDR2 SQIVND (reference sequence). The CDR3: CASRRNIQGAYEQYF. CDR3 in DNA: TGTGCCAGTCGCCGCAACATACAGGGGGCCTACGAGCAGTACTTC.

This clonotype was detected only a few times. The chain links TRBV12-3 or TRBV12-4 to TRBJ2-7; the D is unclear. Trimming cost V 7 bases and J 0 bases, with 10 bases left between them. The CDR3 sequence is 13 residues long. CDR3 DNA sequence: TGTGCCAGCACCTTGGGGTCCTCCTACGAGCAGTACTTC. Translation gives CASTLGSSYEQYF.

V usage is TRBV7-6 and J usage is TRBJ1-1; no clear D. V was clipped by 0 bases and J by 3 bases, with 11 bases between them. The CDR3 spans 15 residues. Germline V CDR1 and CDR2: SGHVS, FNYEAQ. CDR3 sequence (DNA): TGTGCCAGCAGCTTAGCACTACCAATTGACACTGAAGCTTTCTTT. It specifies CASSLALPIDTEAFF.

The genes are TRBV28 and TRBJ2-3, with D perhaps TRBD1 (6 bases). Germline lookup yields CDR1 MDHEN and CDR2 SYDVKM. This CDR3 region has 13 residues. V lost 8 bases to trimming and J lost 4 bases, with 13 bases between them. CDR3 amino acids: CASGTRNPDTQYF. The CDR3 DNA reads TGTGCCAGCGGGACACGTAACCCAGATACGCAGTATTTT. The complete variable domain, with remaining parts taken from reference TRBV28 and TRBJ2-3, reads DVKVTQSSRYLVKRTGEKVFLECVQDMDHENMFWYRQDPGLGLRLIYFSYDVKMKEKGDIPEGYSVSREKKERFSLILESASTNQTSMYLCASGTRNPDTQYFGPGTRLTVL.

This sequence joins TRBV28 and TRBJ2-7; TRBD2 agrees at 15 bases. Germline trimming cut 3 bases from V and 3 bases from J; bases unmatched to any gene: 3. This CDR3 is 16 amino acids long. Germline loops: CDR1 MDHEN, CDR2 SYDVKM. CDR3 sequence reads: CASSLRTSGRDYEQYF. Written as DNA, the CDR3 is TGTGCCAGCAGTTTGAGGACTAGCGGGAGGGACTACGAGCAGTACTTC.

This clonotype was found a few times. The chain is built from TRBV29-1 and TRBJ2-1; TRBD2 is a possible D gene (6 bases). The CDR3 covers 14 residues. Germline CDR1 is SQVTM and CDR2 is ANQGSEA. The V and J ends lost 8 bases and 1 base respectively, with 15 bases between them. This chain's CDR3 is CSTSNGGSYNEQFF. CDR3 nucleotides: TGCAGCACATCTAATGGGGGGTCCTACAATGAGCAGTTCTTC.

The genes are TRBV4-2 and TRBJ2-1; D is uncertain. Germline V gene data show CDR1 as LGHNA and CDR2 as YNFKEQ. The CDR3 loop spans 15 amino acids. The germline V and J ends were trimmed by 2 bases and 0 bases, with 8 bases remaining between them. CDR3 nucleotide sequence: TGTGCCAGCAGCCAACACCCCCTCTCCTACAATGAGCAGTTCTTC. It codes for CASSQHPLSYNEQFF.

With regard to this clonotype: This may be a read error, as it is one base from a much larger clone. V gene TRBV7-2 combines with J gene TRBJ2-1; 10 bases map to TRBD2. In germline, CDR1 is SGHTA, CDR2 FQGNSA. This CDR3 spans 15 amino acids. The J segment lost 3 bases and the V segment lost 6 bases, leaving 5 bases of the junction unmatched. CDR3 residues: CASRYSGRFYNEQFF. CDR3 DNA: TGTGCCAGCAGGTATAGCGGGAGGTTCTACAATGAGCAGTTCTTC.

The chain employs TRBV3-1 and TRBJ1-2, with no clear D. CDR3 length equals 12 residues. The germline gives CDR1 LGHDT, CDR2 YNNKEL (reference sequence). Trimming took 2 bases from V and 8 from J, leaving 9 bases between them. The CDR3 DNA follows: TGTGCCAGCAGCCAAAGGGCAGGCGGCTACACCTTC. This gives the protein CASSQRAGGYTF.

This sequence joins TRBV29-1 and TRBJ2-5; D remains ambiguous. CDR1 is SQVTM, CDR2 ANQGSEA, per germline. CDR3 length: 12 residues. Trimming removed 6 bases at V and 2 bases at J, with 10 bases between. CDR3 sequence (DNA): TGCAGCGTGAACCGGGTTCAAGAGACCCAGTACTTC. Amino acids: CSVNRVQETQYF.

The CDR3 loop reads CSARVENRVYGYTF. CDR3 sequence (DNA): TGCAGTGCTAGAGTCGAAAACAGGGTATATGGCTACACCTTC. The chain combines TRBV20-1 with TRBJ1-2, with a possible D match to TRBD1 (6 bases). The V and J ends lost 1 base and 5 bases respectively, with 14 bases between them. This CDR3 spans 14 amino acids. Germline V lookup: CDR1 DFQATT, CDR2 SNEGSKA (reference sequence).

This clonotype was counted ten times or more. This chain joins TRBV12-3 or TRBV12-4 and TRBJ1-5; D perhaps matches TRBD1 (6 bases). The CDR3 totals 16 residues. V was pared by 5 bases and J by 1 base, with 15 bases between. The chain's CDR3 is CASSPWGGWSNQPQHF. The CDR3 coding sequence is TGTGCCAGCAGTCCCTGGGGGGGCTGGAGCAATCAGCCCCAGCATTTT.

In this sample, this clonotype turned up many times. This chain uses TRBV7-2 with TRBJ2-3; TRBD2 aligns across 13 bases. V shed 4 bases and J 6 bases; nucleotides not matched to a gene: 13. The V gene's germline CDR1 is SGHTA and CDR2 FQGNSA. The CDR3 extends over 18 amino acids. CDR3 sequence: CASSSDVTSGRKSDTQYF. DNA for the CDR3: TGTGCCAGCAGCTCCGACGTGACTAGCGGGAGGAAGTCCGATACGCAGTATTTT.

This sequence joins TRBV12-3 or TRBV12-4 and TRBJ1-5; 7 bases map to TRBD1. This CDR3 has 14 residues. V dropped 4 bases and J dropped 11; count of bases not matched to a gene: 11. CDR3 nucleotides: TGTGCCAGCAGTTCATCAGGGGGGTTATTGTCCCAGCATTTT. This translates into CASSSSGGLLSQHF.

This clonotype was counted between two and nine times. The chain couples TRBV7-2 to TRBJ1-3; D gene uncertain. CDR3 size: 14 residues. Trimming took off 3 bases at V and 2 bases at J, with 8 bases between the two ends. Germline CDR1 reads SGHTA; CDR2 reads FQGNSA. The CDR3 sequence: CASSLREPGNTIYF. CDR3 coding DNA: TGTGCCAGCAGCTTGAGGGAACCTGGAAACACCATATATTTT.

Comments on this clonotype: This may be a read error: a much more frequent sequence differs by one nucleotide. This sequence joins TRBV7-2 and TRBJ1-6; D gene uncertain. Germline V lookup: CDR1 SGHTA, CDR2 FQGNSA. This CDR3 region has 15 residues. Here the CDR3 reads CASRLGGSNNSRLHF. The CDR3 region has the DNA TGTGCCAGCAGGCTAGGTGGCAGCAATAATTCACGCCTCCACTTT.

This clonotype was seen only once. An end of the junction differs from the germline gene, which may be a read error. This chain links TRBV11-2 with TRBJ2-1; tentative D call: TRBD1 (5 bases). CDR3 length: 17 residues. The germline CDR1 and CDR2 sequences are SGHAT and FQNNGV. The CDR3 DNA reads TGTACCAGCAGCTTTCGCCGGACAAACCTTAGGGGCAATGAGCAGTTCTTC. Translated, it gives CTSSFRRTNLRGNEQFF.